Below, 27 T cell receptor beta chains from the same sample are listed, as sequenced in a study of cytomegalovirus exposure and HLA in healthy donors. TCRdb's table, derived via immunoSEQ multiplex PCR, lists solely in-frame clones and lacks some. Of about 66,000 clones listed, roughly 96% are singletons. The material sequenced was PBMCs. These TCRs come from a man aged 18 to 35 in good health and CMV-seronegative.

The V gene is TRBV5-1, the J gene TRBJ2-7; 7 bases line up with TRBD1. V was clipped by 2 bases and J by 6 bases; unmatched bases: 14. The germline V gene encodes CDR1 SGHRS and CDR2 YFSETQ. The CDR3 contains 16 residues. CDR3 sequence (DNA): TGCGCCAGCAGCTTCCGACAGGGTGAGATGTTCTCCGAGCAGTACTTC. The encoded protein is CASSFRQGEMFSEQYF. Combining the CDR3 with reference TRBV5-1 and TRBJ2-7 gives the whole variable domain KAGVTQTPRYLIKTRGQQVTLSCSPISGHRSVSWYQQTPGQGLQFLFEYFSETQRNKGNFPGRFSGRQFSNSRSEMNVSTLELGDSALYLCASSFRQGEMFSEQYFGPGTRLTVT.

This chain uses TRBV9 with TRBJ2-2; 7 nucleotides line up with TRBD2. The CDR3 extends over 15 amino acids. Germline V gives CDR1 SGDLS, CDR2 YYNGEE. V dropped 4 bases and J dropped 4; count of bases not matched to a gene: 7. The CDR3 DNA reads TGTGCCAGCAGCTCAAGCGGGATCGGCACCGGGGAGCTGTTTTTT. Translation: CASSSSGIGTGELFF.

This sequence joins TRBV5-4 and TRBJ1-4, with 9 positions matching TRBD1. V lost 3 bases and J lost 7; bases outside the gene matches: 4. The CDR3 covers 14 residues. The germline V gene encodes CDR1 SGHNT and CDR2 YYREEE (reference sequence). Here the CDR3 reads CASSSGTGTEKLFF. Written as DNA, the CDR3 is TGTGCCAGCAGCTCCGGGACAGGGACTGAAAAACTGTTTTTT.

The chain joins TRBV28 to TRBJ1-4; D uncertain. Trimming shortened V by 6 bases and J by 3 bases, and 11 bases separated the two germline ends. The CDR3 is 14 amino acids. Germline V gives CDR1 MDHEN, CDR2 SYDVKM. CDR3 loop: CASSNSPSNEKLFF. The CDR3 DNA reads TGTGCCAGCAGCAACAGTCCTTCTAATGAAAAACTGTTTTTT. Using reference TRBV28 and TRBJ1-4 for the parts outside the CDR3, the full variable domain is DVKVTQSSRYLVKRTGEKVFLECVQDMDHENMFWYRQDPGLGLRLIYFSYDVKMKEKGDIPEGYSVSREKKERFSLILESASTNQTSMYLCASSNSPSNEKLFFGSGTQLSVL.

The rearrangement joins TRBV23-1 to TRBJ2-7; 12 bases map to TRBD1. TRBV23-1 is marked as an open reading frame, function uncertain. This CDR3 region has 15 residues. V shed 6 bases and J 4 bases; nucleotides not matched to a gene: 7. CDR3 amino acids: CASSGSGQGAYEQYF. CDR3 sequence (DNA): TGCGCCAGCAGCGGGTCGGGACAGGGGGCTTACGAGCAGTACTTC.

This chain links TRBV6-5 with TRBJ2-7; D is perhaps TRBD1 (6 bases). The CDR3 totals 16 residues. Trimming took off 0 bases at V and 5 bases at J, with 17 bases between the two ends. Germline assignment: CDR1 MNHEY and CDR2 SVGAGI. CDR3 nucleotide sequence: TGTGCCAGCAGTTACTCGACGGCGCAGGGGTTCGACGAGCAGTACTTC. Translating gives CASSYSTAQGFDEQYF.

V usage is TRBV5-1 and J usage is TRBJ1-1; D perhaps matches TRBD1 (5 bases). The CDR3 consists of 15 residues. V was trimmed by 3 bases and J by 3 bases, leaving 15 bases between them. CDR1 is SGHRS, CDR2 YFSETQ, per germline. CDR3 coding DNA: TGCGCCAGCAGCTCCGGAGGGGTTTGGGACACTGAAGCTTTCTTT. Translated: CASSSGGVWDTEAFF.

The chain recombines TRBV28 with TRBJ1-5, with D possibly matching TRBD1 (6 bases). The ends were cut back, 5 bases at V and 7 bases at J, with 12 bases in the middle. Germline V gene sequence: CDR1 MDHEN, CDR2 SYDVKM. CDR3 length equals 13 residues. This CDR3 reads CASSPPQGQPQHF. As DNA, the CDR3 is TGTGCCAGCAGTCCCCCCCAGGGGCAGCCCCAGCATTTT.

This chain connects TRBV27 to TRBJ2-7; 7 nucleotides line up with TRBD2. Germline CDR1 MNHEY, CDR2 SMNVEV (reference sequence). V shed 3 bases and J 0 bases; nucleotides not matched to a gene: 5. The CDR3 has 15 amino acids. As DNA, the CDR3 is TGTGCCAGCAGTTTGCGCGGCGGGAGCTCCTACGAGCAGTACTTC. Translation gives CASSLRGGSSYEQYF.

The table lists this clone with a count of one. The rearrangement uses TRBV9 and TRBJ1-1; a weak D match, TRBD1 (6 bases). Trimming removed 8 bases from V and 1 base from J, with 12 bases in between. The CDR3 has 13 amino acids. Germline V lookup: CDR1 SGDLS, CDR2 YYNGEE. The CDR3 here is CASAGGANTEAFF. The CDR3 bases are TGTGCCAGTGCGGGGGGCGCGAACACTGAAGCTTTCTTT.

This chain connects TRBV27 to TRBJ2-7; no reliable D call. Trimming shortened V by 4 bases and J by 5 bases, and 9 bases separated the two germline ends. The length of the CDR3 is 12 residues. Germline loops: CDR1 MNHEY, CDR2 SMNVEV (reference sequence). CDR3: CASSYSGNEQYF. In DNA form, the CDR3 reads TGTGCCAGCAGTTACTCCGGTAACGAGCAGTACTTC.

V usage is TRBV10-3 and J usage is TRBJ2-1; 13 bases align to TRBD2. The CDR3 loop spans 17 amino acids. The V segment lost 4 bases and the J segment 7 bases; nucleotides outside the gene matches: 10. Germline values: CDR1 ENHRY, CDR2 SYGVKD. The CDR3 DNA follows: TGTGCCATCAGTGTTGGGCCGGGACTAGCGGGAAGGAATGAGCAGTTCTTC. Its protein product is CAISVGPGLAGRNEQFF.

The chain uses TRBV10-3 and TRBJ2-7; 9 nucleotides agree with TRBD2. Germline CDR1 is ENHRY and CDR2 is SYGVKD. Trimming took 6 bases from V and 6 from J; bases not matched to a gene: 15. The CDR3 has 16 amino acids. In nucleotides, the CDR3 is TGTGCCATCAGCCAGGAGCTATCGCTAGCGGGAAGCGAGCAGTACTTC. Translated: CAISQELSLAGSEQYF.

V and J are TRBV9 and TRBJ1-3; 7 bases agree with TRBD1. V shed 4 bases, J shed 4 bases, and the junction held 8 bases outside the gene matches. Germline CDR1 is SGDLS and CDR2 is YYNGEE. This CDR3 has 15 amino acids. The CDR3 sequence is CASSPGGKPGNTIYF. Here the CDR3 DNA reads TGTGCCAGCAGCCCAGGGGGGAAACCAGGAAACACCATATATTTT. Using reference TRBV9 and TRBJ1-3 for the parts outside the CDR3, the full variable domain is DSGVTQTPKHLITATGQRVTLRCSPRSGDLSVYWYQQSLDQGLQFLIQYYNGEERAKGNILERFSAQQFPDLHSELNLSSLELGDSALYFCASSPGGKPGNTIYFGEGSWLTVV.

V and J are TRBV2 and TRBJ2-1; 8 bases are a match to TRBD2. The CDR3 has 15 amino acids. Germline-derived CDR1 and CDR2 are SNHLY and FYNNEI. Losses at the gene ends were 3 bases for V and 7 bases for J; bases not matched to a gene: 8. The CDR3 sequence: CASSDSGNFVNEQFF. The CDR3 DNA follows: TGTGCCAGCAGTGATAGCGGGAATTTTGTTAATGAGCAGTTCTTC. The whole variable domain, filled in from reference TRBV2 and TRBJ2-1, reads EPEVTQTPSHQVTQMGQEVILRCVPISNHLYFYWYRQILGQKVEFLVSFYNNEISEKSEIFDDQFSVERPDGSNFTLKIRSTKLEDSAMYFCASSDSGNFVNEQFFGPGTRLTVL.

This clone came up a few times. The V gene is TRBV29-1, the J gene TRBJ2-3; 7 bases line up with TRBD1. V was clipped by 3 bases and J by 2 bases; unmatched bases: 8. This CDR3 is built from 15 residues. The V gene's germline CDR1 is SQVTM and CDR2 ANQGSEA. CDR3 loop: CSVEGMTGTTDTQYF. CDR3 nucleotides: TGCAGCGTTGAGGGAATGACAGGGACCACAGATACGCAGTATTTT.

Here the CDR3 DNA reads TGTGCCAGCAGCCCCGGGGACATTACTAACTATGGCTACACCTTC. As protein: CASSPGDITNYGYTF. The genes are TRBV7-8 and TRBJ1-2; D perhaps matches TRBD1 (6 bases). Germline V gene lookup returns CDR1 SGHVS and CDR2 FQNEAQ. Trimming removed 5 bases from V and 0 bases from J, with 13 bases in between. CDR3 size: 15 residues. Drawing the rest from reference TRBV7-8 and TRBJ1-2, the complete variable domain is GAGVSQSPRYKVAKRGQDVALRCDPISGHVSLFWYQQALGQGPEFLTYFQNEAQLDKSGLPSDRFFAERPEGSVSTLKIQRTQQEDSAVYLCASSPGDITNYGYTFGSGTRLTVV.

The CDR3 coding sequence is TGTGCCAGCAGTTCCGGGACTAGCGGCTACAATGAGCAGTTCTTC. This translates into CASSSGTSGYNEQFF. This sequence joins TRBV6-5 and TRBJ2-1, with TRBD2 matching 11 bases. Germline V gene lookup returns CDR1 MNHEY and CDR2 SVGAGI. J gave up 3 bases and V 4 bases, and 2 bases lay outside the gene matches. CDR3 size: 15 residues.

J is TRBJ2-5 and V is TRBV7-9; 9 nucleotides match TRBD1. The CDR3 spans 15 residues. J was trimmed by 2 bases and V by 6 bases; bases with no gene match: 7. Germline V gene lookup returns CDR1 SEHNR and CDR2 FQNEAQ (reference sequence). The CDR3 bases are TGTGCCAGCAGTAAAACAGGGGGCTGGCAAGAGACCCAGTACTTC. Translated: CASSKTGGWQETQYF.

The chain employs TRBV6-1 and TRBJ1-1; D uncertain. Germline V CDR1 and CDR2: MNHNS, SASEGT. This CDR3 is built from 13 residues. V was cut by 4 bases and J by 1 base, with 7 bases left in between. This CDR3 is CASSAGPNTEAFF. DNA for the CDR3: TGTGCCAGCAGTGCAGGCCCGAACACTGAAGCTTTCTTT.

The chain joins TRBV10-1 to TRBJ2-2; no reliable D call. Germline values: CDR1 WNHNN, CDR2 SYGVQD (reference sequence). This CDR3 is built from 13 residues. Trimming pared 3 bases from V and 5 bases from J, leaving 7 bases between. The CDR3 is CASSDRTTGELFF. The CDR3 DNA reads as TGCGCCAGCAGTGATCGAACAACCGGGGAGCTGTTTTTT.

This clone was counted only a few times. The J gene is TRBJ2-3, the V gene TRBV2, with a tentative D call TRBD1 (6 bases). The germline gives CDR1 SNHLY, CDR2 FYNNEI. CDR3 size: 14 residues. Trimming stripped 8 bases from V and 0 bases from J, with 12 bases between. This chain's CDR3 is CASVSTGSTDTQYF. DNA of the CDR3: TGTGCCAGCGTGTCAACAGGGAGCACAGATACGCAGTATTTT.

This chain's CDR3 is CASSTYRDRDNEQFF. The CDR3 region has the DNA TGTGCCAGCTCAACCTACCGGGACAGGGACAATGAGCAGTTCTTC. The V call is TRBV18, the J call TRBJ2-1; 9 bases agree with TRBD1. Germline CDR1 reads KGHSH; CDR2 reads LQKENI. Trimming removed 5 bases from V and 5 bases from J; junction bases left unmatched: 7. The CDR3 is made up of 15 amino acids.

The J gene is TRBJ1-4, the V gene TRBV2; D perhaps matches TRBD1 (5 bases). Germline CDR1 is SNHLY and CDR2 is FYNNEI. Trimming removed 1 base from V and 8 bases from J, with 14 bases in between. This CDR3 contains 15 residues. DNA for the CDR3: TGTGCCAGCAGTGAAGAGCTGCAGGGAGGGGAAAAACTGTTTTTT. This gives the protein CASSEELQGGEKLFF.

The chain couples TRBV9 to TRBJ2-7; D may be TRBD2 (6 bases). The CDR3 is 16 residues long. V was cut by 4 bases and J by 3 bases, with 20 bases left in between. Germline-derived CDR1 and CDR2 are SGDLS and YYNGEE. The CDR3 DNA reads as TGTGCCAGCAGCCCACACCGAACCAAGACTAGCTACGAGCAGTACTTC. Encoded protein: CASSPHRTKTSYEQYF.

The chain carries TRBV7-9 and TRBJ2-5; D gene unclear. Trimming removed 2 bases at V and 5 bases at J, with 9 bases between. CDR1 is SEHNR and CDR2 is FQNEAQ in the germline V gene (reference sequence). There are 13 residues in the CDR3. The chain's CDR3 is CASSLIELETQYF. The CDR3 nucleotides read TGTGCCAGCAGCTTAATTGAGTTGGAGACCCAGTACTTC.

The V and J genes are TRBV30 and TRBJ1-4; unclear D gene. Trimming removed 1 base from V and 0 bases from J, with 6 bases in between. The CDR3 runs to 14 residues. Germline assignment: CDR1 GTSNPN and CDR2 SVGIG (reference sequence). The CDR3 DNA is TGTGCCTGGAGTGGTGCGGCAACTAATGAAAAACTGTTTTTT. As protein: CAWSGAATNEKLFF.